What follows are 21 T cell receptor beta chains derived from one specimen sequenced in a study of tumor and adjacent non-tumor tissue in lung cancer. TCRbeta libraries were built with three rounds of nested PCR, modified from ARM-PCR. TCRdb itself ran the multiplex PCR reads through MiXCR, one entry per CDR3 protein. Of more than 35,000 distinct CDR3 sequences listed, roughly two thirds are singletons. This sample's RNA came from whole unsorted tissue. Distant lung tissue was collected more than 3 cm away from the tumor edge. The sequenced sample consisted of distant non-tumor lung tissue. The receptors originated from a woman aged 40 to 49 with non-small cell lung cancer.

The gene calls are TRBV28 and TRBJ2-7; TRBD1 or TRBD2 may be the D gene (5 bases each). Trimming took off 3 bases at V and 2 bases at J, with 26 bases between the two ends. CDR1 and CDR2 (germline): MDHEN, SYDVKM. The CDR3 has 19 amino acids. The CDR3 DNA reads TGTGCCAGCAGTTTTGTGCGGGCCGCCTTTCGGGGCCAGACCTACGAGCAGTACTTC. It encodes CASSFVRAAFRGQTYEQYF.

The chain carries TRBV4-1 and TRBJ1-1, with D unresolved. The CDR3 covers 13 residues. The germline CDR1 and CDR2 sequences are MGHRA and YSYEKL. Trimming cost V 4 bases and J 0 bases, with 6 bases left between them. The CDR3 loop reads CASSREVNTEAFF. The CDR3 coding sequence is TGCGCCAGCAGCCGGGAAGTGAACACTGAAGCTTTCTTT.

As for this clonotype: The junction departs from the called germline gene at one end, perhaps through a read error. V and J are TRBV11-2 and TRBJ2-5; D may match TRBD1 or TRBD2 (6 bases each). The germline gives CDR1 SGHAT, CDR2 FQNNGV. The length of the CDR3 is 15 residues. The CDR3 DNA sequence: TGCGCCAGCAGCCAAAGACCGGCGGAGGGGGAGACCCACTACTTC. Its protein is CASSQRPAEGETHYF.

Comment on this clonotype: The junction does not match germline at one end; this may be a read error. The chain employs TRBV28 and TRBJ2-7, with D tentatively TRBD2 (6 bases). CDR3 length: 16 residues. CDR1 and CDR2 (germline): MDHEN, SYDVKM. CDR3 loop: CTSSSPGEAKLYEQYF. The CDR3 coding sequence is TGTACCAGCAGCTCCCCGGGGGAGGCGAAACTCTACGAGCAGTACTTC.

This clonotype was observed many times. The V gene is TRBV28, the J gene TRBJ2-7; 10 nucleotides match TRBD2. CDR1 is MDHEN and CDR2 is SYDVKM in the germline V gene. CDR3 length: 15 amino acids. With V trimmed by 6 bases and J by 0 bases, 5 bases remained unmatched. The CDR3 loop is CASSPGLASSYEQYF. The CDR3 DNA is TGTGCCAGCAGCCCGGGACTAGCGAGCTCCTACGAGCAGTACTTC.

As for this clonotype: A junction boundary mismatches the germline segment, possibly from a read error. V is TRBV7-9 and J is TRBJ2-6; no definite D call. Germline V gene sequence: CDR1 SEHNR, CDR2 FQNEAQ (reference sequence). The CDR3 sequence is 16 residues long. CDR3 coding DNA: TGTACCAGCAGCTTTTTGAGGTCCTCTGGGGCCAACGTCCTGACTTTC. This sequence encodes CTSSFLRSSGANVLTF.

As for this clonotype: The junction departs from germline at one end; a sequencing error may be responsible. V gene TRBV11-2 combines with J gene TRBJ2-7; D unresolved. This CDR3 has 14 amino acids. The germline gives CDR1 SGHAT, CDR2 FQNNGV. The DNA of the CDR3 is TGTGCCAGCAGAGATACGGGCGTTTCCTACGAGAAGTATTTC. It encodes CASRDTGVSYEKYF.

This clonotype was counted only a few times. This is likely a read error, given that the CDR3 carries no conserved phenylalanine or tryptophan at its end. The DNA is omitted, as the CDR3 cannot be located on it reliably, and the CDR3 follows TCRdb's listing. This chain joins TRBV11-2 and TRBJ2-6. CDR1 SGHAT and CDR2 FQNNGV come from the germline V gene. The CDR3 comprises 16 residues, both ends counted. The CDR3 spells CASSWSDLSGANVLTL.

This clonotype was recorded many times. The rearrangement uses TRBV7-9 and TRBJ2-1, with 11 bases matching TRBD1. There are 16 residues in the CDR3. CDR1 is SEHNR, CDR2 FQNEAQ, per germline (reference sequence). The V gene end was trimmed by 5 bases and the J gene end by 6 bases; junction bases not matched to a gene: 9. CDR3 amino acids: CASSPAGQGAGNEQFF. The CDR3 coding sequence is TGTGCCAGCAGCCCCGCCGGACAGGGGGCAGGCAATGAGCAGTTCTTC.

This chain links TRBV24-1 with TRBJ2-7, with unresolved D. Germline V lookup: CDR1 KGHDR, CDR2 SFDVKD. The CDR3 totals 14 residues. Trimming removed 6 bases at V and 4 bases at J, with 15 bases between. CDR3 protein: CATSLVTAGYEQYF. The CDR3 DNA reads as TGTGCCACCAGTTTGGTAACGGCCGGATACGAGCAGTACTTC.

This clonotype was observed once. J is TRBJ2-3 and V is TRBV15; TRBD1 agrees at 11 bases. J lost 4 bases, V lost 1 base, and 1 base had no gene match. The CDR3 contains 15 residues. Germline lookup yields CDR1 LNHNV and CDR2 YYDKDF (reference sequence). CDR3 in DNA: TGTGCCACCAGCAGAGGGACAGGGGGCGCAGATACGCAGTATTTT. Translated: CATSRGTGGADTQYF.

Turning to this clonotype: Germline is not matched at one junction end, which may reflect a read error. The V and J genes are TRBV11-3 and TRBJ2-5, with a possible D match to TRBD2 (5 bases). CDR3 length equals 15 residues. The germline CDR1 and CDR2 sequences are SGHNT and YENEEA. The CDR3 nucleotides read TGTGCCAGCAGCTCAGTAGGACTCGACCAAGAGACCCAGTGCTTC. Translated, it gives CASSSVGLDQETQCF.

In regard to this clonotype: Germline is not matched at one junction end, which may reflect a read error. The chain joins TRBV5-1 to TRBJ1-1; D might be TRBD1 (5 bases). The CDR3 is 14 amino acids. Germline CDR1 reads SGHRS; CDR2 reads YFSETQ. CDR3: CASSGGLADTETFF. The CDR3 DNA follows: TGCGCCAGCAGCGGGGGACTGGCGGACACTGAAACTTTCTTT.

This chain joins TRBV10-3 and TRBJ1-2; unclear D gene. The germline CDR1 and CDR2 sequences are ENHRY and SYGVKD. The CDR3 is 12 amino acids. CDR3 residues: CTTLQDNYGYTF. The CDR3 nucleotides are TGTACCACCCTCCAGGACAACTATGGCTACACCTTC.

The chain combines TRBV6-5 with TRBJ2-7; 10 nucleotides match TRBD2. V was pared by 4 bases and J by 1 base, with 10 bases of the junction left unmatched. The length of the CDR3 is 17 residues. Germline CDR1 reads MNHEY; CDR2 reads SVGAGI. The CDR3 spells CASSCTTSGAPSYEQYF. The CDR3 bases are TGTGCCAGCAGTTGCACAACTAGCGGGGCCCCTTCCTACGAGCAGTACTTC.

This clonotype was counted only a few times. Germline is not matched at one junction end, which may reflect a read error. The V and J genes are TRBV11-2 and TRBJ2-1; 8 bases map to TRBD2. From germline, CDR1 is SGHAT and CDR2 FQNNGV. The CDR3 has 17 residues. The CDR3 spells CAISLGGGAKYRNEQFF. CDR3 nucleotide sequence: TGTGCCATCAGCCTCGGGGGGGGTGCCAAGTACCGCAATGAGCAGTTCTTC.

Comment on this clonotype: This is likely a read error, given that the CDR3 carries no conserved phenylalanine or tryptophan at its end. V gene TRBV2 combines with J gene TRBJ1-1; a possible D gene is TRBD1 (5 bases). The CDR3 length is 15 residues. V was shortened by 2 bases and J by 0 bases, with 10 bases between the two germline ends. CDR1 is SNHLY, CDR2 FYNNEI, per germline. CDR3 sequence reads: CASSERGGLNTEAFL. The CDR3 DNA follows: TGTGCCAGCAGTGAAAGGGGAGGGTTGAACACTGAAGCTTTCCTT.

This clonotype has only a few counts. The chain recombines TRBV11-3 with TRBJ2-5; D possibly corresponds to TRBD1 (5 bases). The germline V gene has CDR1 SGHNT and CDR2 YENEEA. The V gene lost 5 bases and the J gene lost 5 bases, with 18 bases spanning the gap. CDR3 length: 15 amino acids. The CDR3 nucleotides are TGTGCCAGCAGCCTAATATTGGGGCGTCATGAGACCCAGTACTTC. It specifies CASSLILGRHETQYF.

As regards this clonotype: Possible read error: a much larger clone is one base away. The chain employs TRBV13 and TRBJ2-2; D gene ambiguous. The CDR3 runs to 16 residues. In germline, CDR1 is PRHDT, CDR2 FYEKMQ (reference sequence). The CDR3: CVSSSTLSENTGELFF. CDR3 coding DNA: TGTGTCAGCAGCTCCACCTTGTCCGAGAACACCGGGGAGCTGTTTTTT.

With regard to this clonotype: This may stem from a read error, because a much larger clone lies one nucleotide away. The V call is TRBV15, the J call TRBJ2-3; 10 bases fit TRBD2. Germline V gene sequence: CDR1 LNHNV, CDR2 YYDKDF (reference sequence). The CDR3 covers 14 residues. This CDR3 is CVTSGGAVTDTQYF. The CDR3 DNA is TGTGTCACCAGCGGGGGGGCAGTCACAGATACGCAGTATTTT.

In the case of this clonotype: Mismatch with germline at one junction end may stem from a read error. The rearrangement links TRBV29-1 to TRBJ2-3; D may be TRBD1 or TRBD2 (6 bases each). Germline V lookup: CDR1 SQVTM, CDR2 ANQGSEA. The CDR3 runs to 13 residues. CDR3 residues: CSVWGACTYTQYF. The CDR3 DNA reads as TGTAGCGTTTGGGGGGCTTGCACATATACGCAGTATTTT.